The next 19 T cell receptor delta chains were all read from a single sample in a study of in vitro expanded adult blood gammadelta T cells. TCRdb called clones from the 5' RACE reads again using CATT. The data show around 390 delta-chain clones, 50% to 70% seen once. Treatment given: AbnobaViscum Pini, a non-fermented European mistletoe (Viscum album, pine host) extract drug, approximately 1,000 ug/mL. After expansion, live CD3+ TCRgammadelta+ Vgamma9+ Vdelta2+ T cells were sorted by FACS. A one-day pulse of approximately 950 ug/mL AbnobaViscum P was given to PBMC before three washes. IL-2 was replenished every 3 to 4 days during an approximately 13-day expansion. Their cognate antigens are unknown. The sample here was gamma-delta T cells from peripheral blood expanded in culture, taken from an in vitro culture stimulated with Abnoba P. All receptors derive from an adult in good health.

On this clone itself: The mismatch at residue 9 between this DNA's translation and the TCRdb protein of a much larger clone likely reflects a read error; the protein shown is translated from the DNA. J is TRDJ1 and V is TRDV2, with D possibly matching TRDD3 (5 bases). Per germline, CDR1 GEAIGNYY and CDR2 EKD. The CDR3 is 18 amino acids. Trimming left V 3 bases short and J 0 bases short, with 22 bases between. The CDR3 nucleotides are TGTGCCTGTGACTCCGTAAGGGGGGTAGGAAAGTACACCGATAAACTCATCTTT. This translates into CACDSVRGVGKYTDKLIF.

On this clone itself: A far larger clone is off by one base, so a read error is likely. The chain recombines TRDV2 with TRDJ1; TRDD3 agrees at 13 bases. The trim removed 0 bases at V and 1 base at J, leaving 16 bases unmatched. The germline CDR1 and CDR2 sequences are GEAIGNYY and EKD. The CDR3 has 21 amino acids. The CDR3: CACDTIVLGDTRIRGTDKLIF. The CDR3, as DNA: TGTGCCTGTGACACCATCGTACTGGGGGATACGCGCATAAGGGGCACCGATAAACTCATCTTT.

Regarding this clone: A far bigger clonotype differs at one base, so this is likely a read error. This rearrangement joins TRDV2 to TRDJ1, with 10 bases fitting TRDD3. V was clipped by 4 bases and J by 3 bases; unmatched bases: 7. CDR3 size: 15 residues. Germline V gene sequence: CDR1 GEAIGNYY, CDR2 EKD. DNA of the CDR3: TGTGCCTGTGATCACCTGGGGGATAGGTCCGATAAACTCATCTTT. This encodes CACDHLGDRSDKLIF.

Note on this clone: A far bigger clonotype differs at one base, so this is likely a read error. The V call is TRDV2, the J call TRDJ1; TRDD3 agrees at 8 bases. Germline loops: CDR1 GEAIGNYY, CDR2 EKD. This CDR3 has 19 amino acids. The CDR3 nucleotides read TGTGCCTGTGACACCTTATCTGGGGGACCTGCGGGGTACACCGATACACTCATCTTT. This gives the protein CACDTLSGGPAGYTDTLIF.

A word on this clone: The protein recorded in TCRdb matches a much larger clone and deviates from this DNA's translation at residue 6, suggesting a read error; the protein here is obtained by translating the DNA. V gene TRDV2 combines with J gene TRDJ1; the match to TRDD3 covers 8 bases. This CDR3 spans 15 amino acids. The germline CDR1 and CDR2 sequences are GEAIGNYY and EKD. Unmatched junction bases numbered 10, after V lost 3 bases and J lost 5 bases. This CDR3 reads CACDGTLGAQDKLIF. The CDR3, as DNA: TGTGCCTGTGACGGAACACTGGGGGCCCAGGATAAACTCATCTTT.

This clone was found a few times. This sequence is one base from a far larger clone and is likely a read error. In the same sample, other DNA sequences code for this CDR3. The rearrangement joins TRDV2 to TRDJ1, with a tentative D call TRDD3 (6 bases). V was trimmed by 4 bases and J by 4 bases, leaving 12 bases between them. The germline CDR1 and CDR2 sequences are GEAIGNYY and EKD. The CDR3 spans 13 residues. CDR3 sequence reads: CACDSWGLDKLIF. CDR3 bases: TGTGCCTGTGATTCGTGGGGGCTCGATAAACTCATCTTT.

This clone appeared a single time. TCRdb lists the protein of a much larger clone for this DNA, which differs at residue 5, so this is likely a read error; the protein given here is translated from the DNA itself. CDR3 coding DNA: TGTGCCTGTGACGAACCACTGGGGGCCCAGGATAAACTCATCTTT. Translating gives CACDEPLGAQDKLIF. This chain uses TRDV2 with TRDJ1; TRDD3 aligns across 8 bases. V lost 3 bases and J lost 5; bases outside the gene matches: 10. The CDR3 consists of 15 residues. Germline CDR1 is GEAIGNYY and CDR2 is EKD.

This clone has more than one count but fewer than ten. This sequence is one base from a far larger clone and is likely a read error. The chain uses TRDV2 and TRDJ1, with 7 bases lining up with TRDD3. The CDR3 has 16 amino acids. Looked up from germline, CDR1 is GEAIGNYY and CDR2 is EKD. Trimming removed 0 bases from V and 6 bases from J; junction bases left unmatched: 12. The CDR3 coding sequence is TGTGCCTGTGACACCATTGGCTGGGGGCAACTTAATAAACTCATCTTT. This translates into CACDTIGWGQLNKLIF.

This clone was counted a few times. It is likely a read error: a sequence one base away is far more abundant. The chain recombines TRDV2 with TRDJ1, with a possible D match to TRDD3 (6 bases). This CDR3 has 13 amino acids. V was shortened by 4 bases and J by 6 bases, with 14 bases between the two germline ends. CDR1 GEAIGNYY and CDR2 EKD come from the germline V gene. The CDR3 protein is CACDSWGLNKLIF. The CDR3 nucleotides read TGTGCCTGTGATTCATGGGGGCTCAATAAACTCATCTTT.

With regard to this clone: This is likely an artifact of a read error, given a far larger clone one base away. This sample includes further DNA sequences coding for the same CDR3. The rearrangement links TRDV2 to TRDJ1; 10 bases map to TRDD3. Per germline, CDR1 GEAIGNYY and CDR2 EKD. CDR3 length equals 18 residues. With V trimmed by 3 bases and J by 5 bases, 17 bases remained unmatched. CDR3 sequence: CACDGLGDKATRTDKLIF. The CDR3 nucleotides read TGTGCCTGTGACGGGCTGGGGGATAAAGCAACGCGGACAGATAAACTCATCTTT.

This clone has more than one count but fewer than ten. This rearrangement joins TRDV2 to TRDJ1; tentative D call: TRDD3 (6 bases). With 0 bases removed from V and 3 bases from J, the gap between germline ends came to 10 bases. The CDR3 sequence is 14 residues long. Germline values: CDR1 GEAIGNYY, CDR2 EKD. The DNA of the CDR3 is TGTGCCTGTGACACCTGGGGGGGGGCCGATAAACTCATCTTT. As protein: CACDTWGGADKLIF.

As regards this clone: A far bigger clonotype differs at one base, so this is likely a read error. In the same sample, other DNA sequences code for this CDR3. The chain recombines TRDV2 with TRDJ1; the match to TRDD3 covers 10 bases. Germline V gene sequence: CDR1 GEAIGNYY, CDR2 EKD. The CDR3 is 15 amino acids. The V and J ends lost 4 bases and 3 bases, in that order; junction bases with no gene match: 7. The CDR3 here is CACDRLGDRSDKLIF. DNA of the CDR3: TGTGCCTGTGATCGTCTGGGGGATAGGTCCGATAAACTCATCTTT.

This clone is large (0.1 to 1%) in the sample. The sample carries other DNA sequences with the same CDR3. The J gene is TRDJ1, the V gene TRDV2, with D perhaps TRDD3 (6 bases). The CDR3 is 15 amino acids. V shed 5 bases and J shed 0 bases, with 15 bases lying between them. From germline, CDR1 is GEAIGNYY and CDR2 EKD. The DNA of the CDR3 is TGTGCCTGTGTGCCCCTGGGGAGGAACACCGATAAACTCATCTTT. This sequence encodes CACVPLGRNTDKLIF.

On this clone itself: This DNA's translation and the protein TCRdb lists, from a much larger clone, do not match at residue 13, likely due to a read error; the protein shown is translated from the DNA. This rearrangement joins TRDV2 to TRDJ1, with 9 bases identical to TRDD3. Germline CDR1 reads GEAIGNYY; CDR2 reads EKD. The CDR3 is 18 amino acids. With 1 base clipped from V and 4 bases from J, the junction kept 15 bases outside the gene matches. The CDR3 here is CACDTLLGIRKTNDKLIF. The CDR3 nucleotides read TGTGCCTGTGACACGCTTTTGGGGATACGTAAGACGAACGATAAACTCATCTTT.

Details on this clone: This likely stems from a read error, as it lies one base from a far larger clone. This rearrangement joins TRDV2 to TRDJ3; TRDD3 agrees at 8 bases. Per the germline V gene, CDR1 is GEAIGNYY and CDR2 is EKD. CDR3 length equals 23 residues. In nucleotides, the CDR3 is TGTGCCTGTGACACCCTCGATACTGGGGGTCCCCTACCCCCCTCCTGGGACATCCGACAGATGTTTTTC. As protein: CACDTLDTGGPLPPSWDIRQMFF.

This clone is categorized as large. The chain couples TRDV2 to TRDJ1; 13 nucleotides agree with TRDD3. This CDR3 comprises 15 residues. Germline assignment: CDR1 GEAIGNYY and CDR2 EKD. Trimming cost V 3 bases and J 8 bases; bases outside gene matches: 8. The CDR3 here is CACDVLGDTREKLIF. The CDR3 nucleotides read TGTGCCTGTGACGTACTGGGGGATACGCGGGAGAAACTCATCTTT.

Details on this clone: A clone one base away is much larger, so this may be a read error. This specimen includes other DNA sequences encoding the same CDR3. The J gene is TRDJ1, the V gene TRDV2; D possibly uses TRDD1 or TRDD3 (6 bases each). CDR3 length equals 18 residues. Germline CDR1 GEAIGNYY, CDR2 EKD. The DNA of the CDR3 is TGTGCCTGTGACACCGTTTTGGGGGCTAATAGTTACACAGATAAACTCATCTTT. It encodes CACDTVLGANSYTDKLIF.

This clone is large (0.1 to 1%) by share. A much larger clone lies a single base off, so this may be a read error. This specimen includes other DNA sequences encoding the same CDR3. The DNA of the CDR3 is TGTGCCTGTGACACCGTCCAGGCTACTGGGGGAACTACCTACACTGATAAACTCATCTTT. Translation: CACDTVQATGGTTYTDKLIF. The V and J genes are TRDV2 and TRDJ1, with 9 bases matching TRDD3. CDR3 length: 20 residues. Germline CDR1 GEAIGNYY, CDR2 EKD.

Comment on this clone: Just one base apart from a much larger clone, this may be a read error. This CDR3 is also generated by other DNA sequences in the sample. CDR3 protein: CACDTVQTGGPYTDKLIF. CDR3 bases: TGTGCCTGTGACACCGTGCAAACTGGGGGACCCTACACTGATAAACTCATCTTT. The rearrangement joins TRDV2 to TRDJ1; 9 bases map to TRDD3. The length of the CDR3 is 18 residues. From germline, CDR1 is GEAIGNYY and CDR2 EKD.